Listed below are T cell receptor beta chains from one sample, sequenced in a study of shared clonotypes between healthy human individuals. The table came from immunoSEQ multiplex PCR; TCRdb's copy has only in-frame clones and leaves some out. The repertoire holds about 980,000 clones, with roughly 72% as singletons. Sequencing was performed on memory CD4+ T cells sorted from blood. Receptor source: a man aged 18 to 35 in good health. CDR3s leave out the opening cysteine and the closing phenylalanine or tryptophan. Fields, in order: V gene, clone size, J gene, CDR3 protein. Clone size is given for some rows only: seen once, a few or many times, or a class if the clone is expanded.

TRBV30	-	TRBJ2-7	AWGTSYEQY
TRBV6-1	-	TRBJ2-5	ASSEESWYQETQY
TRBV21-1	-	TRBJ1-5	ASSPGGIRSNQPQH
TRBV6-1	-	TRBJ1-5	ASSQVTGRNSNQPQH
TRBV7-2	-	TRBJ2-1	ASSRREYNEQF
TRBV10-3	-	TRBJ2-7	AASMDRWIFN
TRBV6-5	-	TRBJ1-1	ASSYSKGVEAF
TRBV7-6	-	TRBJ2-3	ASSSGLAGATDTQY
TRBV28	-	TRBJ2-6	ASSTNYGSGANVLT
TRBV4-2	-	TRBJ2-5	ASSQDSWGQETQY
TRBV14	-	TRBJ2-2	AGLVPRYTGELF
TRBV5-6	-	TRBJ1-1	ASSSPSGLGDTEAF
TRBV7-9	once	TRBJ2-1	ASSSGLREQF
TRBV6-1	-	TRBJ1-2	ASSERSNYGYT
TRBV5-6	few	TRBJ2-3	ASSLGQGSDTQY